Described below is a single TCR beta chain sequence and its context. The antigen it binds to is not known. Base quality data are lacking; no much larger clone is found one base away. The record originates from a study of blood T cell repertoires in COVID-19 (dated by TCRdb to 2019 to 2021). Regarding the study in general: The collaborator samples originated in the United States, Italy and Spain and spanned the acute and convalescent phases of COVID-19. The prospective study material was composed of cDNA or gDNA derived from T cells, B-cell-depleted T cells, or PBMCs. Deeply sampled blood TCRbeta repertoires from subjects exposed to, actively infected with, or recovered from COVID-19 were included in the dataset. The repertoires were released in a freely available public database meant as a resource for research on the immune response to SARS-CoV-2. The samples were drawn from the first 160 participants of the ongoing ImmuneRACE study and from 950 to 1,500 subjects provided by 6 global collaborators. A de-identified subject ID, COVID-19 status, age in years and sex were almost always included in the sample metadata. Where HLA class I and class II types were available, the types were taken from metadata supplied by the sample provider, not from assay-based typing.

Each collaborating institution followed its own protocols to collect whole blood in K2EDTA tubes. For TCRbeta analysis, collaborators shipped samples in one of three forms: frozen whole blood, isolated PBMCs, or DNA extracted from either of those sample types. TCRbeta CDR3 regions were amplified from genomic DNA by means of the immunoSEQ Assay, a bias-controlled multiplex PCR. Per the source publication's procedure: The number of nucleated cells in each sample was estimated from the amplification of reference gene primers within the assay. To quantify the absolute abundance of each unique TCRbeta CDR3 rearrangement, sequence reads were collapsed and filtered. For each sample, productive Simpson clonality was calculated as the square root of Simpson's diversity index across productive rearrangements. TCRdb provides this immuneACCESS table in a form limited to in-frame rearrangements. Some clones are lacking; in checked studies, under half of them reflect an unresolved V gene, and why the rest are absent is not known. Clone size and V and J calls were adopted from that table, with D and trimming inferred from the DNA. The sample yields about 180,000 clones; about 88% were counted once. The top ten constitute roughly 2.9% of the sample.

V lost 2 bases and J lost 7 bases, and the count of bases not matched to a germline gene is 7. The CDR3 spans 14 residues, from the cysteine through the phenylalanine. The retained sequence is limited to the CDR3, 42 bases, with the frame set at the first base. Reading the germline V gene gives CDR1 MDHEN and CDR2 SYDVKM. Overall results and qualifications from the work: The amount of clinical and demographic metadata varied by source and participant and was provided uncurated.

Specimen: peripheral blood. This receptor was obtained from a woman in her thirties with active or convalescent COVID-19. In this chain, TRBV28 is recombined with TRBJ2-7; 8 middle bases align to TRBD1. CDR3 loop: CASSLDQGAGEQYF. The DNA sequence is TGTGCCAGCAGTTTAGACCAGGGGGCTGGAGAGCAGTACTTC.